This T cell receptor beta chain was recorded in a study of T cells in Graves' hyperthyroidism and ophthalmopathy. Using RNA transcripts as the source, TCR beta CDR3 regions were amplified. The HTBI primer set drove a first-round RT-PCR of the TCR CDR3. TCRdb called the multiplex PCR reads again in MiXCR, with one record for every CDR3 protein. Here the sample spans approximately 870,000 distinct CDR3 sequences, roughly 40% being singletons. Study-wide findings and caveats: In simple terms, a model built on 13 V-J features told ophthalmopathy apart from stable hyperthyroidism.

Hyperthyroidism of Graves' type that showed no ophthalmopathy progression within 18 months was stable. Uncontrolled infection, other autoimmune disease, pregnancy or lactation disqualified patients from enrolment. Each diagnosis drew on symptoms, thyroxine, TRAb, thyroid ultrasound and orbital computed tomography findings. This clonotype was seen many times. As yet, its antigen is unknown. Per the germline V gene, CDR1 is MGHDK and CDR2 is SYGVNS. The CDR3 is 15 residues long. The ends lost 4 bases at V and 3 bases at J; junction bases unmatched: 4. The sequence derives from a man between 18 and 29 years old with Graves' hyperthyroidism. Material for sequencing was blood. The chain carries TRBV25-1 and TRBJ1-5, with 9 positions matching TRBD1. In DNA form, the CDR3 reads TGTGCCAGCAGTGGGGACAGGGCTTTCAATCAGCCCCAGCATTTT. The encoded protein is CASSGDRAFNQPQHF. Using reference TRBV25-1 and TRBJ1-5 for the parts outside the CDR3, the full variable domain is EADIYQTPRYLVIGTGKKITLECSQTMGHDKMYWYQQDPGMELHLIHYSYGVNSTEKGDLSSESTVSRIRTEHFPLTLESARPSHTSQYLCASSGDRAFNQPQHFGDGTRLSIL.